Shown below are 2 T cell receptor beta chains from a single sample sequenced in a study of identical twins. One entry per CDR3 protein, called by TCRdb with MiXCR from the 5' RACE reads. The sample includes 1.5 million to 2 million distinct CDR3 sequences, about 32% of them seen just once. Material for sequencing was cord blood. All receptors come from a newborn girl in good health.

The CDR3 region is CASTPLQLYEQYF. The CDR3 nucleotides read TGTGCCAGCACACCCCTACAACTTTACGAGCAGTACTTC. The gene calls are TRBV6-1 and TRBJ2-7, with unresolved D. Trimming shortened V by 7 bases and J by 4 bases, and 14 bases separated the two germline ends. Germline CDR1 MNHNS, CDR2 SASEGT. The CDR3 runs 13 residues.

This clonotype occurred once. The V and J genes are TRBV6-2 or TRBV6-3 and TRBJ2-3, with unresolved D. This CDR3 is 14 amino acids long. Trimming left V 6 bases short and J 0 bases short, with 10 bases between. Germline CDR1 reads MNHEY; CDR2 reads SVGEGT. CDR3 protein: CASRSESSTDTQYF. The CDR3, as DNA: TGTGCCAGCAGATCCGAGTCAAGCACAGATACGCAGTATTTT.